Shown below are 2 T cell receptor beta chains from a single sample sequenced in a study of OX40 agonist ivuxolimab in advanced cancers. Clones were sequenced by immunoSEQ multiplex PCR, and TCRdb holds only the in-frame ones, with some missing. The profile shows more than 65,000 clones, over 65% of them singletons. Here the sequenced sample was CD4+ or CD8+ T cells sorted from blood, taken in a trial of the OX40 agonist ivuxolimab. Receptor source: an adult with an advanced solid tumor such as melanoma, head and neck, liver or kidney cancer.

V and J are TRBV28 and TRBJ1-3; D perhaps matches TRBD1 (5 bases). Germline values: CDR1 MDHEN, CDR2 SYDVKM. With 10 bases removed from V and 0 bases from J, the gap between germline ends came to 13 bases. CDR3 length equals 14 residues. The CDR3 region is CATEDGTSGNTIYF. DNA for the CDR3: TGTGCCACCGAGGATGGGACCTCTGGAAACACCATATATTTT.

CDR3 sequence (DNA): TGCGCCAGCAGCTCGGCTCGGGGGCGCCTGAACACTGAAGCTTTCTTT. This translates into CASSSARGRLNTEAFF. This chain connects TRBV5-1 to TRBJ1-1; TRBD1 is a possible D gene (6 bases). V gave up 3 bases and J gave up 0 bases, with 15 bases separating them. Germline V CDR1 and CDR2: SGHRS, YFSETQ. There are 16 residues in the CDR3.